Below are 29 T cell receptor beta chains sequenced from a single sample in a study of T cell repertoires in cytomegalovirus infection. TCRdb re-called the reads through MiXCR, storing one row per CDR3 protein. Of approximately 910,000 distinct CDR3 sequences listed, around 30% are singletons. These receptors have no identified antigens. This material consisted of cultured CD8+ T cells from PBMCs, taken from culture after CMV antigen stimulation. The receptors stem from a human donor in good health (CMV status not recorded). Some clones in this sample may be carry-over from other donors' samples.

Turning to this clonotype: A single base separates this from a much larger clone, so it may be a read error. This chain links TRBV6-1 with TRBJ2-1; no firm D call. The CDR3 has 13 amino acids. Germline V gene sequence: CDR1 MNHNS, CDR2 SASEGT. The CDR3 sequence is CVSSQVSYNEQFF. CDR3 DNA: TGTGTCAGCAGTCAGGTGTCCTACAATGAGCAGTTCTTC.

The chain employs TRBV11-2 and TRBJ2-7, with 15 bases aligning to TRBD2. The CDR3 has 17 amino acids. Germline values: CDR1 SGHAT, CDR2 FQNNGV. With V trimmed by 7 bases and J by 6 bases, 13 bases remained unmatched. This chain's CDR3 is CASTFGLAGGVSGEQYF. The CDR3 nucleotides are TGTGCCAGCACCTTCGGACTAGCGGGGGGGGTCAGCGGCGAGCAGTACTTC.

This clonotype occurred many times. The chain links TRBV7-4 to TRBJ1-5; 8 bases agree with TRBD1. Germline assignment: CDR1 SGHVT and CDR2 SQSDAQ. The CDR3 length is 18 residues. V trimming: 5 bases; J trimming: 4 bases; junction bases outside the gene matches: 16. CDR3 residues: CASSEHPGTGFPNQPQHF. DNA of the CDR3: TGTGCCAGCAGCGAACATCCCGGGACAGGCTTTCCAAATCAGCCCCAGCATTTT.

This clonotype turned up a few times. The rearrangement uses TRBV6-1 and TRBJ2-1; 10 nucleotides line up with TRBD2. There are 15 residues in the CDR3. Germline loops: CDR1 MNHNS, CDR2 SASEGT. V lost 7 bases, J lost 6 bases, and 9 bases stayed unmatched. The CDR3 spells CASNFLAGDRNEQFF. The CDR3, as DNA: TGTGCCAGCAATTTCCTAGCGGGGGATCGCAATGAGCAGTTCTTC.

In its sample, this clonotype was seen a few times. The chain recombines TRBV7-6 with TRBJ2-7, with D possibly being TRBD1 or TRBD2 (5 bases each). Germline assignment: CDR1 SGHVS and CDR2 FNYEAQ. The CDR3 loop spans 15 amino acids. Trimming removed 0 bases at V and 2 bases at J, with 11 bases between. CDR3 sequence (DNA): TGTGCCAGCAGCTTAGCCGGGGCCGGGACCTACGAGCAGTACTTC. Translated, it gives CASSLAGAGTYEQYF.

The chain carries TRBV7-8 and TRBJ2-2; maybe TRBD2 (6 bases). Trimming took off 5 bases at V and 1 base at J, with 11 bases between the two ends. This CDR3 contains 15 residues. Germline CDR1 reads SGHVS; CDR2 reads FQNEAQ. The CDR3 reads CASSPWGENTGELFF. The CDR3 DNA reads as TGTGCCAGCAGCCCTTGGGGGGAGAACACCGGGGAGCTGTTTTTT.

This sequence joins TRBV27 and TRBJ2-3; D is possibly TRBD1 or TRBD2 (6 bases each). In germline, CDR1 is MNHEY, CDR2 SMNVEV (reference sequence). This CDR3 spans 13 amino acids. Deletions cut 5 bases from V and 2 bases from J, with 8 bases between. DNA of the CDR3: TGTGCCAGCAGTACGGGGGCCACAGATACGCAGTATTTT. The encoded protein is CASSTGATDTQYF.

A few counts support this clonotype. The chain uses TRBV20-1 and TRBJ1-2; D unresolved. From germline, CDR1 is DFQATT and CDR2 SNEGSKA (reference sequence). Trimming pared 0 bases from V and 2 bases from J, leaving 25 bases between. CDR3 length: 19 amino acids. The CDR3 sequence: CSAREVGNSAYTRNYGYTF. Written as DNA, the CDR3 is TGCAGTGCTAGAGAAGTAGGCAACAGCGCATATACTAGAAACTATGGCTACACCTTC.

The chain joins TRBV12-3 or TRBV12-4 to TRBJ1-5; D gene ambiguous. Trimming left V 7 bases short and J 3 bases short, with 7 bases between. The CDR3 sequence is 12 residues long. The CDR3 nucleotides are TGTGCCAGCACCCAGGACAATCAGCCCCAGCATTTT. Amino acids: CASTQDNQPQHF.

The chain combines TRBV12-3 or TRBV12-4 with TRBJ2-5; D may be TRBD1 (5 bases). This CDR3 spans 14 amino acids. The V and J ends lost 7 bases and 2 bases respectively, with 14 bases between them. The CDR3 sequence: CASKNQGGQETQYF. As DNA, the CDR3 is TGTGCCAGCAAGAATCAGGGTGGGCAAGAGACCCAGTACTTC.

The chain has TRBV6-5 and TRBJ1-1; a possible D gene is TRBD1 (6 bases). The CDR3 is 15 residues long. With 0 bases removed from V and 4 bases from J, the gap between germline ends came to 12 bases. Per germline, CDR1 MNHEY and CDR2 SVGAGI. The CDR3 region is CASSYSGGGGTEAFF. CDR3 in DNA: TGTGCCAGCAGTTACTCCGGAGGGGGTGGCACTGAAGCTTTCTTT.

The chain employs TRBV10-3 and TRBJ1-6; 7 positions agree with TRBD1. Trimming at V came to 7 bases and at J to 6 bases, leaving 0 bases not matched to a gene. CDR1 ENHRY and CDR2 SYGVKD come from the germline V gene. The CDR3 spans 12 residues. The CDR3 loop is CAITGGNSPLHF. CDR3 in DNA: TGTGCCATCACAGGGGGTAATTCACCCCTCCACTTT.

The rearrangement uses TRBV6-5 and TRBJ1-1, with TRBD1 matching 8 bases. V was pared by 0 bases and J by 4 bases, with 7 bases of the junction left unmatched. The CDR3 is made up of 16 amino acids. CDR1 is MNHEY, CDR2 SVGAGI, per germline. The CDR3 region has the DNA TGTGCCAGCAGTTACTCGAGTAGACAGGGGCCCACTGAAGCTTTCTTT. Its translation is CASSYSSRQGPTEAFF.

A few counts support this clonotype. For the CDR3, the DNA is TGCGCCAGCAGCTTGCCCCGACAGGGACACACTGAAGCTTTCTTT. Translating gives CASSLPRQGHTEAFF. V gene TRBV5-1 combines with J gene TRBJ1-1; 7 nucleotides line up with TRBD1. The trim removed 1 base at V and 3 bases at J, leaving 6 bases unmatched. This CDR3 has 15 residues. The germline CDR1 and CDR2 sequences are SGHRS and YFSETQ.

In this sample, this clonotype turned up a few times. CDR3 bases: TGTGCCAGCGGCGACAGGAGCTCCTACAATGAGCAGTTCTTC. As protein: CASGDRSSYNEQFF. The chain combines TRBV13 with TRBJ2-1, with D maybe TRBD1 (6 bases). Trimming removed 8 bases at V and 0 bases at J, with 11 bases between. The CDR3 is made up of 14 amino acids. In germline, CDR1 is PRHDT, CDR2 FYEKMQ (reference sequence).

This clonotype was recorded a few times. This chain uses TRBV27 with TRBJ1-2; D not certain. Germline CDR1 and CDR2: MNHEY and SMNVEV (reference sequence). Trimming removed 4 bases from V and 3 bases from J, with 15 bases in between. This CDR3 contains 15 residues. CDR3 in amino acids: CASSSRWTDYYGYTF. The CDR3, as DNA: TGTGCCAGCAGTTCCCGATGGACGGACTACTATGGCTACACCTTC.

This clonotype was picked up a small number of times. The chain joins TRBV5-6 to TRBJ1-2, with 10 bases lining up with TRBD1. Trimming at V came to 5 bases and at J to 8 bases, leaving 9 bases not matched to a gene. The CDR3 contains 14 residues. CDR1 is SGHDT and CDR2 is YYEEEE in the germline V gene. The CDR3 reads CASSFDRGLEGYTF. Here the CDR3 DNA reads TGTGCCAGCAGTTTTGACAGGGGGCTCGAAGGCTACACCTTC.

A few counts support this clonotype. This chain's CDR3 is CASSFPRDRGMPYNSPLHF. The CDR3 DNA is TGTGCCAGCAGTTTTCCCCGAGACAGGGGGATGCCCTATAATTCACCCCTCCACTTT. J is TRBJ1-6 and V is TRBV6-6, with TRBD1 matching over 9 bases. The CDR3 covers 19 residues. V lost 4 bases to trimming and J lost 2 bases; unmatched junction nucleotides: 12. The germline gives CDR1 MNHNY, CDR2 SVGAGI (reference sequence).

This clonotype was found many times. The V call is TRBV28, the J call TRBJ1-2, with 8 bases fitting TRBD1. The V gene's germline CDR1 is MDHEN and CDR2 SYDVKM. This CDR3 comprises 14 residues. The trim removed 3 bases at V and 3 bases at J, leaving 3 bases unmatched. CDR3: CASSFRGRDYGYTF. The CDR3 bases are TGTGCCAGCAGTTTCAGGGGGCGGGACTATGGCTACACCTTC.

This chain joins TRBV19 and TRBJ1-1; a possible D gene is TRBD1 (5 bases). Germline loops: CDR1 LNHDA, CDR2 SQIVND (reference sequence). V lost 4 bases and J lost 4, with 16 bases in between. This CDR3 spans 15 amino acids. CDR3 coding DNA: TGTGCCAGTAGTACCGGCGCAGGGAGTAGCACTGAAGCTTTCTTT. Protein: CASSTGAGSSTEAFF.

V is TRBV20-1 and J is TRBJ1-2, with 9 positions matching TRBD1. Germline V lookup: CDR1 DFQATT, CDR2 SNEGSKA (reference sequence). V was clipped by 0 bases and J by 6 bases; unmatched bases: 8. The CDR3 is made up of 15 amino acids. This CDR3 is CSARDPTGGTNGYTF. CDR3 nucleotide sequence: TGCAGTGCTAGAGATCCCACAGGGGGCACGAATGGCTACACCTTC.

This clonotype was picked up a small number of times. V and J are TRBV5-6 and TRBJ2-5; D is unclear. V lost 0 bases to trimming and J lost 9 bases, with 12 bases between them. The CDR3 is 13 residues long. Per germline, CDR1 SGHDT and CDR2 YYEEEE. The CDR3 loop is CASSLASQKSQYF. DNA for the CDR3: TGTGCCAGCAGCTTGGCCTCCCAGAAGTCCCAGTACTTC.

This clonotype came up many times. The V call is TRBV6-2 or TRBV6-3, the J call TRBJ2-1, with D perhaps matching TRBD2 (6 bases). Germline V lookup: CDR1 MNHEY, CDR2 SVGEGT. This CDR3 spans 13 amino acids. V lost 5 bases and J 5 bases, leaving 10 bases between the germline ends. In DNA form, the CDR3 reads TGTGCCAGCAGTGCGGGGCCAAACAATGAGCAGTTCTTC. Its protein is CASSAGPNNEQFF.

The V call is TRBV20-1, the J call TRBJ2-1; 8 positions match TRBD1. After removal of 3 bases from V and 6 bases from J, the junction contained 1 base not matched to a gene. The germline CDR1 and CDR2 sequences are DFQATT and SNEGSKA (reference sequence). The CDR3 has 12 amino acids. In DNA, the CDR3 is TGCAGTGCTAGGACAGGGGCCAATGAGCAGTTCTTC. It is translated as CSARTGANEQFF.

The chain links TRBV4-3 to TRBJ2-3; D call uncertain. The ends were cut back, 0 bases at V and 6 bases at J, with 13 bases in the middle. CDR1 is LGHNA, CDR2 YSLEER, per germline. The length of the CDR3 is 15 residues. In DNA, the CDR3 is TGCGCCAGCAGCCAAGATCTTGGGGTCTCGGATACGCAGTATTTT. Residues: CASSQDLGVSDTQYF.

This clonotype has only a few counts. V and J are TRBV6-1 and TRBJ2-7, with TRBD1 matching 7 bases. Germline V gene data show CDR1 as MNHNS and CDR2 as SASEGT. Unmatched junction bases numbered 6, after V lost 2 bases and J lost 2 bases. This CDR3 comprises 15 residues. The CDR3 loop is CASSERQGSPYEQYF. CDR3 in DNA: TGTGCCAGCAGTGAAAGACAGGGTAGTCCCTACGAGCAGTACTTC.

The chain couples TRBV3-1 to TRBJ2-2; TRBD2 matches at 7 bases. CDR3 size: 17 residues. The V segment lost 4 bases and the J segment 2 bases; nucleotides outside the gene matches: 10. Germline values: CDR1 LGHDT, CDR2 YNNKEL (reference sequence). CDR3 in DNA: TGTGCCAGCAGCCTCCCCACGGGGGGTTTAAACACCGGGGAGCTGTTTTTT. As protein: CASSLPTGGLNTGELFF.

This clonotype showed up just once. V gene TRBV7-3 combines with J gene TRBJ2-2; 9 bases are a match to TRBD1. The CDR3 covers 16 residues. J gave up 7 bases and V 5 bases, and 11 bases lay outside the gene matches. Germline CDR1 is SGHTA and CDR2 is FQGTGA. In DNA form, the CDR3 reads TGTGCCAGCAGCATCGCCGGGACAGGGTGGTACGGGGAGCTGTTTTTT. Residues: CASSIAGTGWYGELFF.

The rearrangement uses TRBV29-1 and TRBJ2-5, with 12 positions matching TRBD2. The CDR3 extends over 13 amino acids. CDR1 SQVTM and CDR2 ANQGSEA come from the germline V gene. Trimming removed 6 bases from V and 5 bases from J; junction bases left unmatched: 4. The CDR3 loop is CSVAGLAGETQYF. CDR3 bases: TGCAGCGTCGCTGGACTAGCGGGGGAGACCCAGTACTTC. Looking up the rest from reference TRBV29-1 and TRBJ2-5 gives the full variable domain: SAVISQKPSRDICQRGTSLTIQCQVDSQVTMMFWYRQQPGQSLTLIATANQGSEATYESGFVIDKFPISRPNLTFSTLTVSNMSPEDSSIYLCSVAGLAGETQYFGPGTRLLVL.